This T cell receptor beta chain appears in the sequencing data of a study of beta chain features in type 1 diabetes. The overall study: Patient and healthy donor groups were alike in age, gender and cell yields.

Findings and limits, study-wide: There were fewer insertions and more deletions at the VDJ junctions of type 1 diabetes patients. Type 1 diabetes patients showed a moderate but significant shortening of TCRB CDR3s in all four CD4+ subsets.

Sequenced material consisted of expressed TCRB transcripts (all of the isolated RNA was reverse transcribed). The table came from immunoSEQ multiplex PCR; TCRdb's copy has only in-frame clones and leaves some out. The data show some 240,000 clones, around 16% seen once. Remarks on this clone: Antigen unknown.

Stem cell-like memory, regulatory, central memory and naive CD4+ cells were sorted via CD45RO/CCR7/CD25/CD127/CD95/CD27. Sort purity for all populations was recorded as exceeding 98%. The CDR3 is made up of 10 amino acids. The germline V gene encodes CDR1 GTSNPN and CDR2 SVGIG (reference sequence). Sequencing used naive CD4+ T cells from blood. This chain connects TRBV30 to TRBJ2-1, with D tentatively TRBD1 (6 bases). The TCR comes from a man aged 25-45 years with type 1 diabetes. Here the CDR3 reads CSQGSNEQFF. The CDR3 DNA reads as TGTTCTCAGGGGTCCAATGAGCAGTTCTTC.